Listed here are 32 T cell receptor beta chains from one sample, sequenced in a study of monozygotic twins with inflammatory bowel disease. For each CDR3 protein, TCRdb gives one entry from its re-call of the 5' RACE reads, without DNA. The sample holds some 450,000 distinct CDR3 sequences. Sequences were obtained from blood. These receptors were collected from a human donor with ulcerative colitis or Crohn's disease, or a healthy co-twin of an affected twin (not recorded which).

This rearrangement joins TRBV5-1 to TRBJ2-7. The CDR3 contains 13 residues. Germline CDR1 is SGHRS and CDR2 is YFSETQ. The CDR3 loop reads CASSLTFQHEQYF.

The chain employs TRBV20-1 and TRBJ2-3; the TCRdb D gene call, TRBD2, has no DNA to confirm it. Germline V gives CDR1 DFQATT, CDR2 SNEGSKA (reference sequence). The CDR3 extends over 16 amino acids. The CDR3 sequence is CSAKSLSSGPTDTQYF.

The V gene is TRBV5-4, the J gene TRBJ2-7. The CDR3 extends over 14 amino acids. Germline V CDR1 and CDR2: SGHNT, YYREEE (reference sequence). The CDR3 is CASSLGQSFSAQYF.

The CDR3 sequence is CASTLARGSTDTQYF. The chain combines TRBV19 with TRBJ2-3; TCRdb's assignment of TRBD2 cannot be checked, as there is no DNA. Germline V gene lookup returns CDR1 LNHDA and CDR2 SQIVND (reference sequence). This CDR3 region has 15 residues.

The CDR3 protein is CASSFGGGWSAYNEQFF. The chain recombines TRBV28 with TRBJ2-1; TCRdb picks TRBD2, but there is no DNA to check that call. The germline CDR1 and CDR2 sequences are MDHEN and SYDVKM. The CDR3 length is 17 residues.

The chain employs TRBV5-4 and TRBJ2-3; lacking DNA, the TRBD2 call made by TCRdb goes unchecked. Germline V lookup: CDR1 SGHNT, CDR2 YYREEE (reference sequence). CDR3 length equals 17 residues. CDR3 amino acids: CASSSRTSGGFTDTQYF. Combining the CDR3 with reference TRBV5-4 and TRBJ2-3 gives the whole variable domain ETGVTQSPTHLIKTRGQQVTLRCSSQSGHNTVSWYQQALGQGPQFIFQYYREEENGRGNFPPRFSGLQFPNYSSELNVNALELDDSALYLCASSSRTSGGFTDTQYFGPGTRLTVL.

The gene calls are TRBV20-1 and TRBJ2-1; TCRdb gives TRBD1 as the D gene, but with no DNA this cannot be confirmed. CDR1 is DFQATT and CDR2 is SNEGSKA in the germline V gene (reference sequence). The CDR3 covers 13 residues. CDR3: CSARPQGNNEQFF.

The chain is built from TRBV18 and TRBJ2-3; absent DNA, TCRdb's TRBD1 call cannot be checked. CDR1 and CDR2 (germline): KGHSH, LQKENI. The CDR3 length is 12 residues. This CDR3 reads CASSTSGDRQYF.

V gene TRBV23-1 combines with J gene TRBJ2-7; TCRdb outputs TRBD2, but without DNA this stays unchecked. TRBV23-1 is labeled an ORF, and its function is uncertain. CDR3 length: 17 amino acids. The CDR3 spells CASSQSDGTSGSYEQYF.

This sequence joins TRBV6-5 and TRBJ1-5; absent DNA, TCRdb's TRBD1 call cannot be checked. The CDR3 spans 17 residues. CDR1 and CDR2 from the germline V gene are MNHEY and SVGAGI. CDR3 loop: CASSSPGRQGGNQPQHF.

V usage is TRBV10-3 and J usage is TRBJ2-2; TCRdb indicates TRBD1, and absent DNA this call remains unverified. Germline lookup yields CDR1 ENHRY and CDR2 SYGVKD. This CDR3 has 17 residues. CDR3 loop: CAISKTGGDRGSGELFF.

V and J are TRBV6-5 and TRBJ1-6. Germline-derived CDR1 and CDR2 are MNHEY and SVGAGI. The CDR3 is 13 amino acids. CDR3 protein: CASTSSYNSPLHF.

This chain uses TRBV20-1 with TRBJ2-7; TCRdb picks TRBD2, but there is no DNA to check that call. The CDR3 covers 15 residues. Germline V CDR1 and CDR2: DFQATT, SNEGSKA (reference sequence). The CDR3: CSARDTGTSRYEQYF.

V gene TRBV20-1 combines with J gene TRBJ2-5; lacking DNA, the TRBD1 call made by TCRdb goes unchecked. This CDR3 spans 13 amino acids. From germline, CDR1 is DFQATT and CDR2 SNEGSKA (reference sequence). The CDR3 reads CSASRDTQETQYF.

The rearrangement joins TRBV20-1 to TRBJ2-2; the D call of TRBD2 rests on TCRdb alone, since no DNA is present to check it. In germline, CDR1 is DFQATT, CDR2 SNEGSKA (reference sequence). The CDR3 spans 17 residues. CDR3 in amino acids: CSARDGSGGALTGELFF.

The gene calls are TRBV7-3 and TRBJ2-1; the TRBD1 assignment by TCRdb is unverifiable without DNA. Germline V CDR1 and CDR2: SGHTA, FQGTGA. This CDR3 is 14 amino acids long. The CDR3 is CASSLTRDDNEQFF.

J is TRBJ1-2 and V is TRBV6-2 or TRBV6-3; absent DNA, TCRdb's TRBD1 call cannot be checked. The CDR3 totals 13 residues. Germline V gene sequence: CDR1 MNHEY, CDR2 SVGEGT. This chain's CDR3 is CASSDRGAFGYTF.

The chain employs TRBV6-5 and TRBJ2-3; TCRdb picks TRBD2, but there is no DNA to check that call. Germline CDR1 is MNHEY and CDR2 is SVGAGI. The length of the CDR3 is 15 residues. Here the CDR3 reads CASSYPAGGADTQYF.

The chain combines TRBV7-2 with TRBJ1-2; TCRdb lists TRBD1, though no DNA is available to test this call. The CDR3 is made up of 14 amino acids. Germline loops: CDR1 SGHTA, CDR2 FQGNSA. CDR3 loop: CASSSQGGYYGYTF.

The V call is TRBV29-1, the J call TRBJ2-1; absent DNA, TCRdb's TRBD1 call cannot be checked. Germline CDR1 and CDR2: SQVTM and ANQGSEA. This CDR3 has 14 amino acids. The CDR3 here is CSAPEGRAHNEQFF.

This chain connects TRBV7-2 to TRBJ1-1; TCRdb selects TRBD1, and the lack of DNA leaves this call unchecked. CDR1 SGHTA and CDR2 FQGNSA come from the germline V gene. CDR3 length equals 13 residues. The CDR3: CASSLRQLTEAFF.

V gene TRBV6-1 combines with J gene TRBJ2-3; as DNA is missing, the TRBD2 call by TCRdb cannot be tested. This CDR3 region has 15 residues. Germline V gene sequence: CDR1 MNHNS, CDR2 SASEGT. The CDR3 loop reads CASSPTSGGADTQYF.

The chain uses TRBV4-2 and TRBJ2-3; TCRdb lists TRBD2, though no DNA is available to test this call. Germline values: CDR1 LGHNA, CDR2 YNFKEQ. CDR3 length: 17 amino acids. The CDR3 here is CASSQGGFRAAGDTQYF.

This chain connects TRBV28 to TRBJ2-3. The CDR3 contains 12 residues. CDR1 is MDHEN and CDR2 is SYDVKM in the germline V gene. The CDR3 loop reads CASSSSRDTQYF.

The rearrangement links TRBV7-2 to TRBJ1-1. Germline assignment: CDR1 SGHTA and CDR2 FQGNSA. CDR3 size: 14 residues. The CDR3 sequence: CASSFLRDFGEAFF.

The CDR3 sequence: CASSLGGLTSTYTQYF. This chain links TRBV28 with TRBJ2-3; no DNA is available, so the TRBD1 call from TCRdb remains unchecked. Per the germline V gene, CDR1 is MDHEN and CDR2 is SYDVKM. This CDR3 has 16 residues.

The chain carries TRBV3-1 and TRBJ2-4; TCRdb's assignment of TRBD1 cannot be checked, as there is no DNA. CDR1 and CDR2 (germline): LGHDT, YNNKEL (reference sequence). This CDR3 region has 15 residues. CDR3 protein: CASSQETGTKNIQYF.

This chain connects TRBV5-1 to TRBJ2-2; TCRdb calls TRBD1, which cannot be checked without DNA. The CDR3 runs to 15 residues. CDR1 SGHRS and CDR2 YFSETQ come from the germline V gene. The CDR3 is CASTSGQGNTGELFF.

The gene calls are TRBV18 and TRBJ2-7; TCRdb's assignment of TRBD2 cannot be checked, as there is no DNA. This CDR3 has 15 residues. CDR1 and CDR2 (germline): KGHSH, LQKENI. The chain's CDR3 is CASSPLAAPAYEQYF.

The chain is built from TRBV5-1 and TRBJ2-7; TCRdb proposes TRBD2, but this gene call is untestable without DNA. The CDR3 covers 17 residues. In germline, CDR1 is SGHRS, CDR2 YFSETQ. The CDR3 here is CASSFYTGTPSSYEQYF.

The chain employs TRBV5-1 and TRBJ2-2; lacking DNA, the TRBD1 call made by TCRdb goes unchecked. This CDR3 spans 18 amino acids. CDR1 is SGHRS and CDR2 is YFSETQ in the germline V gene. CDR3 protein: CASSLTGGLAVGTGELFF.

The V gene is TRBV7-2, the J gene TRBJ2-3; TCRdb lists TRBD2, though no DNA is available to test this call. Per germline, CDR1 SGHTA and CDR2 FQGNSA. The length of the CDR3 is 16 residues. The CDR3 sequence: CASSLSMARGLDTQYF.